This TCR beta chain was identified during a study of blood T cell repertoires in COVID-19. Study as a whole: PBMCs, B-cell-depleted T cells, or T cells were the source of the cDNA or gDNA that made up the material.

Enrolled through a virtual design, the participants were between 18 and 89 years of age and came from 24 US areas. In assigning cohorts, the study relied on participant-reported clinical history. All recovered Cohort 3 donors got two negative PCRs, got clearance, or saw symptom resolution. Using immunoSEQ multiplex PCR, the repertoire was profiled, and TCRdb retains in-frame clones only, with some absent. Altogether 350,000 or so clones are present, more than 85% being singletons, with the ten largest covering about a fifth. The CDR3 totals 14 residues. The V gene end was trimmed by 5 bases and the J gene end by 6 bases; junction bases not matched to a gene: 6. Germline lookup yields CDR1 SGHTA and CDR2 FQGTGA.

The specimen sequenced was PBMCs or T cells enriched from blood (not recorded which). The chain couples TRBV7-3 to TRBJ2-1; 8 nucleotides align to TRBD1. The TCR comes from a woman in her 30s who had recovered from COVID-19. In DNA form, the CDR3 reads TGTGCCAGCAGCGCCGGGACAGGCCGCAATGAGCAGTTCTTC. Translated: CASSAGTGRNEQFF.